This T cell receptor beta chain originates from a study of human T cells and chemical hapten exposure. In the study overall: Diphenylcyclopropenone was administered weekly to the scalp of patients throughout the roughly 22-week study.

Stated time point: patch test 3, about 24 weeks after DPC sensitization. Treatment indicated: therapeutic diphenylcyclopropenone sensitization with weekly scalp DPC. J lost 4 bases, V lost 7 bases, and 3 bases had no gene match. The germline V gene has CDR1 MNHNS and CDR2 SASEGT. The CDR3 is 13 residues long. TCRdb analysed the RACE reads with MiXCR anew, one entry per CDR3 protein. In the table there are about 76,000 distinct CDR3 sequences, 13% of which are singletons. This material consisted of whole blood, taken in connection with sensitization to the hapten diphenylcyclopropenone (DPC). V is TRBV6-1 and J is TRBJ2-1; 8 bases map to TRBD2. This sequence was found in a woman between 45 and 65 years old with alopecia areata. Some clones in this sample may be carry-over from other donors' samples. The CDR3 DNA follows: TGTGCCAGCACTCGCGGGGGGTACAATGAGCAGTTCTTC. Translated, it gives CASTRGGYNEQFF.